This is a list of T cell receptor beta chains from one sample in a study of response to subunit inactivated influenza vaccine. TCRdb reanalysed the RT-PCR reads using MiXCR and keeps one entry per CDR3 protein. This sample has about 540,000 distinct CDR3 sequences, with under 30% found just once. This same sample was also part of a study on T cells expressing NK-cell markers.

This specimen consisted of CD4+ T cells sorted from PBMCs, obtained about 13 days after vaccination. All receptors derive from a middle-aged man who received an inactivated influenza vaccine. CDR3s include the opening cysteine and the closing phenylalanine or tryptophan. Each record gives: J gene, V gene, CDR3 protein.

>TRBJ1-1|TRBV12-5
CASGSGRTEAFF
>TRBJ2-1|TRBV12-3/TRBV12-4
CASSFNLGGFHEQFF
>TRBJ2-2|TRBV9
CASSVTATGELFF
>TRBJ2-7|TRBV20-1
CSAYRGVAGVRNEQYF
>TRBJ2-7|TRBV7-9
CASSFHRDRSYEQYF
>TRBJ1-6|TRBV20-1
CSARDRIGDSPLHF
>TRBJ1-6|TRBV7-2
CASSADSRNSPLHF
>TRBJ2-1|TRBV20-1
CSGPGLAGNEQFF
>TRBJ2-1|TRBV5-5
CASSLEGLALDEQFF
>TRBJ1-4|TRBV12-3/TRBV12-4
CASSFRINEKLFF
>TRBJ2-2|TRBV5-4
CASSPNRDRGLSGELFF
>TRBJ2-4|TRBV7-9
CASGTGNIQYF
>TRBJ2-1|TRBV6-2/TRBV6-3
CASNRRGSYNEQFF
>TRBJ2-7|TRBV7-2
CASSSRQGRIEQYF
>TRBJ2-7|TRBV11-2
CASSLVRRLPGLTAYEQYF
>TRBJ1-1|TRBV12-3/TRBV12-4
CASSFRQGPNTEAFF
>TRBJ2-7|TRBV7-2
CASSLVRGVGQEQYF
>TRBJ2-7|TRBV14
CASSQTPSSEQYF